This T cell receptor (beta chain) was recovered during a study of blood T cell repertoires in COVID-19. In the authors' workflow: Reference gene primers were amplified, and this amplification served to estimate nucleated cell counts. Measured with immunoSEQ multiplex PCR; TCRdb has only the in-frame clones, and not every one. That table gives V, J and clone size, and the DNA gave D and trimming. There are about 200,000 clones in the sample; over 70% occur only once, and around 5.1% lies in the top ten. V lost 3 bases and J lost 3, with 12 bases in between. The length of the CDR3 is 14 residues. Looked up from germline, CDR1 is KGHSH and CDR2 is LQKENI.

The sequenced sample consisted of peripheral blood. This sequence was found in a woman in her 70s with acute or convalescent COVID-19. V and J are TRBV18 and TRBJ2-7, with D possibly matching TRBD1 (6 bases). The CDR3 DNA reads as TGTGCCAGCTCACCCGGGGACACCCTCTACGAGCAGTACTTC. Translating gives CASSPGDTLYEQYF. The complete variable domain, with remaining parts taken from reference TRBV18 and TRBJ2-7, reads NAGVMQNPRHLVRRRGQEARLRCSPMKGHSHVYWYRQLPEEGLKFMVYLQKENIIDESGMPKERFSAEFPKEGPSILRIQQVVRGDSAAYFCASSPGDTLYEQYFGPGTRLTVT.